Listed below are T cell receptor beta chains from one sample, sequenced in a study of CD8 T cells in ankylosing spondylitis. MiXCR was run by TCRdb on the 5' RACE reads, yielding one entry per CDR3 protein. The repertoire includes roughly 280,000 distinct CDR3 sequences, 20% of them detected once, and roughly 8% sits in the top ten. Sequencing input: blood, either unsorted or a sorted T cell fraction (not recorded which). These receptors all come from a male donor with ankylosing spondylitis or in good health (not recorded which). Each CDR3 is given without its conserved first and last residue. A D gene is named only where the DNA matches it firmly.

V	D	J	CDR3
TRBV28	NA	TRBJ2-3	ASSIGGNTQY
TRBV5-1	TRBD1	TRBJ1-4	ASSLGGQAGSTNEKLF
TRBV20-1	TRBD2	TRBJ2-5	SATSGFYQETQY
TRBV24-1	TRBD2	TRBJ2-3	ATAGGIITDTQY
TRBV7-2	TRBD2	TRBJ2-1	ASSSGLGYNEQF
TRBV27	TRBD1	TRBJ2-5	ASSTRQGPTETQY
TRBV12-3/TRBV12-4	NA	TRBJ1-1	ASSSDTEAF
TRBV12-3/TRBV12-4	TRBD1	TRBJ1-1	ASTQQGGNTEAF
TRBV6-5	NA	TRBJ1-6	ASSYDWESYNSPLH
TRBV5-1	TRBD2	TRBJ2-1	ASTQWGGSEQF
TRBV4-1	NA	TRBJ1-5	ASSQDQGLSNQPQH
TRBV9	TRBD2	TRBJ2-3	ASSERLGLAGGFSSTDTQY
TRBV5-1	NA	TRBJ2-5	ASSTFSGQETQY
TRBV20-1	TRBD1	TRBJ2-1	SAWDSAYNEQF
TRBV3-1	NA	TRBJ2-3	ASSQGGGGGEGSTDTQY
TRBV5-1	TRBD2	TRBJ2-1	ASSGIGTGGLAGVAYNEQF
TRBV29-1	NA	TRBJ1-1	SVQQDEAF
TRBV12-3/TRBV12-4	NA	TRBJ1-1	ASNRLGTEAF
TRBV20-1	TRBD1	TRBJ1-5	SAETGLYQPQH
TRBV20-1	NA	TRBJ2-2	SARGRGGTGELF
TRBV10-1	NA	TRBJ2-3	ASGSTDTQY
TRBV5-6	NA	TRBJ2-1	ASSSPSITNEQF
TRBV12-3/TRBV12-4	NA	TRBJ2-3	ASSGSWDIITDTQY
TRBV12-3/TRBV12-4	NA	TRBJ2-5	ASTRVFGSKLQETQY
TRBV20-1	TRBD2	TRBJ2-1	SAREGSGGSVEQF
TRBV12-3/TRBV12-4	TRBD2	TRBJ2-1	ASTPLAGGYNEQF
TRBV12-3/TRBV12-4	TRBD1	TRBJ1-1	ASTLTGGTEAF
TRBV6-1	NA	TRBJ2-3	ASSQRLCTDTQY
TRBV20-1	NA	TRBJ2-1	SASDLLAGVSEQF
TRBV12-3/TRBV12-4	NA	TRBJ2-1	ASSPTKVSYNEQF
TRBV28	TRBD2	TRBJ2-2	ASRTPLAGGLTGELF
TRBV20-1	NA	TRBJ1-1	SARDINTEAF
TRBV29-1	NA	TRBJ2-3	SVVPSTDTQY
TRBV7-2	NA	TRBJ2-3	ASSPGFGGGTDTQY
TRBV5-1	NA	TRBJ1-6	ASSLGETQGSYNSPLH
TRBV2	NA	TRBJ1-2	ASSVEGYGYT
TRBV29-1	NA	TRBJ2-1	SVEDLAHNEQF
TRBV5-6	NA	TRBJ2-1	ASSPARETFYNEQF
TRBV5-1	TRBD1	TRBJ1-2	ASSLAFPTGAFPYGYT
TRBV12-3/TRBV12-4	NA	TRBJ1-1	ASSKWLRGTEAF
TRBV10-3	TRBD1	TRBJ2-3	AINDRGLGDTQY
TRBV28	TRBD2	TRBJ2-4	ASSFPLGLAGGPLVAKNIQY
TRBV20-1	NA	TRBJ1-1	SASLDTYTEAF
TRBV29-1	NA	TRBJ2-1	SGKDGNYNEQF
TRBV5-1	NA	TRBJ1-2	ASSLGTIGAIGYT
TRBV9	NA	TRBJ2-2	ASSFQTNTGELF
TRBV29-1	TRBD1	TRBJ2-5	SVTTGGRETQY
TRBV29-1	TRBD2	TRBJ2-2	SVASGTSGRLATGELF